A single sample is the source of the 23 T cell receptor beta chains below, sequenced in a study of T cells after yellow fever vaccination. TCRdb itself ran the 5' RACE reads through MiXCR, one entry per CDR3 protein. The table records around 610,000 distinct CDR3 sequences, roughly 14% of them present only once. The sample was PBMCs, taken on the day of the yellow fever booster vaccination. The receptor source for this set is a man under 40 who received the YFV17D yellow fever vaccine.

This clonotype came up many times. This rearrangement joins TRBV20-1 to TRBJ2-3; 8 positions agree with TRBD2. J was trimmed by 2 bases and V by 6 bases; bases with no gene match: 13. This CDR3 region has 16 residues. From germline, CDR1 is DFQATT and CDR2 SNEGSKA (reference sequence). The CDR3 loop reads CSADPTSGRNTDTQYF. DNA for the CDR3: TGCAGTGCCGACCCTACTAGCGGAAGGAACACAGATACGCAGTATTTT.

Only a few counts were recorded for this clonotype. The chain recombines TRBV7-2 with TRBJ2-7, with D perhaps given as TRBD1 or TRBD2 (5 bases each). V was pared by 4 bases and J by 2 bases, with 12 bases between. The CDR3 has 14 residues. Germline assignment: CDR1 SGHTA and CDR2 FQGNSA. CDR3 DNA: TGTGCCAGCAGCTCCCGGGACCATACCTACGAGCAGTACTTC. Encoded protein: CASSSRDHTYEQYF. The variable domain in full, with the rest retrieved from reference TRBV7-2 and TRBJ2-7, is GAGVSQSPSNKVTEKGKDVELRCDPISGHTALYWYRQSLGQGLEFLIYFQGNSAPDKSGLPSDRFSAERTGGSVSTLTIQRTQQEDSAVYLCASSSRDHTYEQYFGPGTRLTVT.

The rearrangement joins TRBV15 to TRBJ2-7; 8 nucleotides line up with TRBD2. The length of the CDR3 is 17 residues. Germline CDR1 and CDR2: LNHNV and YYDKDF (reference sequence). The V segment lost 5 bases and the J segment 3 bases; nucleotides outside the gene matches: 15. This chain's CDR3 is CATSPTRAGATRYEQYF. The CDR3 nucleotides read TGTGCCACCAGCCCAACCCGAGCGGGAGCAACCCGCTACGAGCAGTACTTC.

The gene calls are TRBV9 and TRBJ2-1; D gene unclear. CDR3 length: 16 residues. V dropped 0 bases and J dropped 0 bases, with 10 bases sitting between them. CDR1 is SGDLS, CDR2 YYNGEE, per germline. The CDR3 loop reads CASSVARRPSYNEQFF. Written as DNA, the CDR3 is TGTGCCAGCAGCGTAGCTCGGCGGCCCTCCTACAATGAGCAGTTCTTC. Full variable domain (missing parts from reference TRBV9 and TRBJ2-1): DSGVTQTPKHLITATGQRVTLRCSPRSGDLSVYWYQQSLDQGLQFLIQYYNGEERAKGNILERFSAQQFPDLHSELNLSSLELGDSALYFCASSVARRPSYNEQFFGPGTRLTVL.

The chain carries TRBV7-6 and TRBJ1-2; D gene uncertain. Germline V CDR1 and CDR2: SGHVS, FNYEAQ. The CDR3 sequence is 13 residues long. V lost 5 bases, J lost 2 bases, and 9 bases lay in between. The CDR3 here is CASSTVGNYGYTF. CDR3 nucleotide sequence: TGTGCCAGCAGCACGGTTGGAAACTATGGCTACACCTTC. Complete variable domain (other parts from reference TRBV7-6 and TRBJ1-2): GAGVSQSPRYKVTKRGQDVALRCDPISGHVSLYWYRQALGQGPEFLTYFNYEAQQDKSGLPNDRFSAERPEGSISTLTIQRTEQRDSAMYRCASSTVGNYGYTFGSGTRLTVV.

At least ten counts were recorded for this clonotype. This chain joins TRBV13 and TRBJ2-3; TRBD2 might be the D (6 bases). The germline V gene encodes CDR1 PRHDT and CDR2 FYEKMQ (reference sequence). This CDR3 has 15 residues. V was cut by 2 bases and J by 1 base, with 10 bases left in between. In nucleotides, the CDR3 is TGTGCCAGCAGCTTATTCGAGCGGGGCACAGATACGCAGTATTTT. Protein product: CASSLFERGTDTQYF.

Many counts were recorded for this clonotype. CDR3 region: CASSLRGGTEAFF. In DNA, the CDR3 is TGTGCCAGCAGCTTGAGGGGAGGCACTGAAGCTTTCTTT. The genes are TRBV11-3 and TRBJ1-1; D is possibly TRBD1 (5 bases). V was trimmed by 3 bases and J by 4 bases, leaving 9 bases between them. The V gene's germline CDR1 is SGHNT and CDR2 YENEEA. CDR3 length: 13 residues.

The genes are TRBV7-9 and TRBJ1-5; weak D call: TRBD1 (5 bases). This CDR3 is built from 15 residues. Per germline, CDR1 SEHNR and CDR2 FQNEAQ (reference sequence). The V end was cut by 1 base, the J end by 4 bases, with 11 bases between. CDR3 sequence: CASSLEGTANQPQHF. In DNA, the CDR3 is TGTGCCAGCAGCTTAGAGGGGACGGCGAATCAGCCCCAGCATTTT. The full variable domain, its missing parts supplied by reference TRBV7-9 and TRBJ1-5, is DTGVSQNPRHKITKRGQNVTFRCDPISEHNRLYWYRQTLGQGPEFLTYFQNEAQLEKSRLLSDRFSAERPKGSFSTLEIQRTEQGDSAMYLCASSLEGTANQPQHFGDGTRLSIL.

The V gene is TRBV12-5, the J gene TRBJ1-1; a possible D gene is TRBD1 (5 bases). Germline-derived CDR1 and CDR2 are LGHNT and FRNRAP. The CDR3 consists of 14 residues. V dropped 7 bases and J dropped 0 bases, with 12 bases sitting between them. The CDR3 here is CASALGQMNTEAFF. CDR3 DNA: TGTGCTAGTGCCCTGGGGCAGATGAACACTGAAGCTTTCTTT.

In this sample, this clonotype turned up a few times. The J gene is TRBJ2-7, the V gene TRBV12-3 or TRBV12-4; perhaps TRBD2 as D (6 bases). Trimming left V 6 bases short and J 7 bases short, with 13 bases between. This CDR3 is built from 12 residues. The CDR3 here is CASRRGTAEQYF. CDR3 nucleotide sequence: TGTGCCAGCAGACGCGGGACCGCAGAGCAGTACTTC.

This clonotype was seen more than once but under ten times. The chain has TRBV20-1 and TRBJ2-7, with 7 bases aligning to TRBD2. Looked up from germline, CDR1 is DFQATT and CDR2 is SNEGSKA (reference sequence). The CDR3 contains 14 residues. V shed 6 bases, J shed 3 bases, and the junction held 11 bases outside the gene matches. In nucleotides, the CDR3 is TGCAGTGCGAAAGACCGGGGACTACTCTACGAGCAGTACTTC. Its protein product is CSAKDRGLLYEQYF.

The chain combines TRBV10-2 with TRBJ1-5, with D perhaps TRBD1 (6 bases). Trimming shortened V by 4 bases and J by 7 bases, and 11 bases separated the two germline ends. Germline-derived CDR1 and CDR2 are WSHSY and SAAADI. CDR3 length: 13 amino acids. CDR3 in DNA: TGCGCCAGCAGTGCAGGGGATCGGCAGCCCCAGCATTTT. This codes for CASSAGDRQPQHF.

This clonotype occurred a few times. V usage is TRBV5-1 and J usage is TRBJ1-5; TRBD1 might be the D (6 bases). The CDR3 is 15 amino acids. V was trimmed by 0 bases and J by 6 bases, leaving 13 bases between them. Per germline, CDR1 SGHRS and CDR2 YFSETQ. CDR3 protein: CASSLAGALGQPQHF. CDR3 DNA sequence: TGCGCCAGCAGCTTGGCAGGGGCGTTGGGTCAGCCCCAGCATTTT. Together with reference TRBV5-1 and TRBJ1-5, the CDR3 gives the full variable domain: KAGVTQTPRYLIKTRGQQVTLSCSPISGHRSVSWYQQTPGQGLQFLFEYFSETQRNKGNFPGRFSGRQFSNSRSEMNVSTLELGDSALYLCASSLAGALGQPQHFGDGTRLSIL.

The V and J genes are TRBV10-3 and TRBJ2-5; 10 nucleotides line up with TRBD2. CDR1 and CDR2 (germline): ENHRY, SYGVKD. V trimming: 2 bases; J trimming: 3 bases; junction bases outside the gene matches: 6. The CDR3 sequence is 16 residues long. CDR3 in amino acids: CAISEHRTSGKETQYF. DNA of the CDR3: TGTGCCATCAGTGAGCACCGGACTAGCGGAAAAGAGACCCAGTACTTC.

This clonotype was detected a few times. The rearrangement links TRBV7-8 to TRBJ1-4; D possibly corresponds to TRBD1 (5 bases). The germline gives CDR1 SGHVS, CDR2 FQNEAQ. This CDR3 is built from 16 residues. Deletions cut 0 bases from V and 6 bases from J, with 14 bases between. CDR3 in DNA: TGTGCCAGCAGCTTAGCATCCGGGACGGACTATGAAAAACTGTTTTTT. Translated, it gives CASSLASGTDYEKLFF. The complete variable domain, with remaining parts taken from reference TRBV7-8 and TRBJ1-4, reads GAGVSQSPRYKVAKRGQDVALRCDPISGHVSLFWYQQALGQGPEFLTYFQNEAQLDKSGLPSDRFFAERPEGSVSTLKIQRTQQEDSAVYLCASSLASGTDYEKLFFGSGTQLSVL.

This chain connects TRBV11-2 to TRBJ2-1; D call uncertain. The ends were cut back, 1 base at V and 13 bases at J, with 14 bases in the middle. CDR1 is SGHAT, CDR2 FQNNGV, per germline. The CDR3 runs 13 residues. The CDR3 DNA is TGTGCCAGCAGCTTAGTAGGTACAGCCAAACAGTTCTTC. Its translation is CASSLVGTAKQFF.

This clonotype was counted between two and nine times. The J gene is TRBJ2-5, the V gene TRBV11-2; D remains unclear. Germline V CDR1 and CDR2: SGHAT, FQNNGV. V lost 1 base and J 6 bases, leaving 12 bases between the germline ends. The CDR3 covers 14 residues. This CDR3 reads CASSLVVGKQTQYF. The CDR3 DNA reads as TGTGCCAGCAGCTTAGTTGTAGGGAAACAGACCCAGTACTTC.

This clonotype was found a few times. The chain has TRBV7-9 and TRBJ1-1, with 9 nucleotides matching TRBD1. V gave up 5 bases and J gave up 6 bases; unmatched junction bases: 7. Germline CDR1 reads SEHNR; CDR2 reads FQNEAQ (reference sequence). The CDR3 consists of 14 residues. The CDR3 here is CASSTGTGWAEAFF. CDR3 bases: TGTGCCAGCAGCACGGGGACAGGGTGGGCTGAAGCTTTCTTT.

The chain couples TRBV20-1 to TRBJ2-3, with TRBD2 matching over 9 bases. This CDR3 comprises 13 residues. Germline trimming cut 7 bases from V and 2 bases from J; bases unmatched to any gene: 4. Germline lookup yields CDR1 DFQATT and CDR2 SNEGSKA (reference sequence). CDR3 DNA: TGCAGTGGCGGGGGGGGGCCCACAGATACGCAGTATTTT. This encodes CSGGGGPTDTQYF.

Only a few counts were recorded for this clonotype. The chain carries TRBV20-1 and TRBJ2-1; 14 bases map to TRBD2. Unmatched junction bases numbered 4, after V lost 6 bases and J lost 6 bases. The length of the CDR3 is 14 residues. Germline V lookup: CDR1 DFQATT, CDR2 SNEGSKA (reference sequence). The CDR3 protein is CSASGLAGANEQFF. CDR3 DNA: TGCAGTGCGTCGGGACTAGCGGGAGCCAATGAGCAGTTCTTC.

This clonotype showed up just a few times. The chain is built from TRBV10-3 and TRBJ2-7; TRBD2 matches 9 bases. CDR3 length: 14 residues. V dropped 6 bases and J dropped 6; count of bases not matched to a gene: 9. Germline lookup yields CDR1 ENHRY and CDR2 SYGVKD. In DNA, the CDR3 is TGTGCCATCAGAGAGACCGAACTAGCGGGCGAGCAGTACTTC. Translation: CAIRETELAGEQYF.

This clonotype has just a few counts. V usage is TRBV7-9 and J usage is TRBJ2-7, with 9 bases lining up with TRBD1. The CDR3 runs 15 residues. Unmatched junction bases numbered 8, after V lost 1 base and J lost 7 bases. Germline V gene sequence: CDR1 SEHNR, CDR2 FQNEAQ (reference sequence). CDR3 in DNA: TGTGCCAGCAGCTTAGTAAGGGGGACAGGGCCGGAGCAGTACTTC. This sequence encodes CASSLVRGTGPEQYF.

This clonotype was detected only a few times. The V call is TRBV7-2, the J call TRBJ1-2; 7 bases match TRBD1. Germline values: CDR1 SGHTA, CDR2 FQGNSA. The CDR3 extends over 16 amino acids. With 0 bases clipped from V and 7 bases from J, the junction kept 11 bases outside the gene matches. CDR3 protein: CASSLADRRDLGGYTF. The CDR3 region has the DNA TGTGCCAGCAGCTTAGCGGACAGGCGGGACTTGGGTGGCTACACCTTC.